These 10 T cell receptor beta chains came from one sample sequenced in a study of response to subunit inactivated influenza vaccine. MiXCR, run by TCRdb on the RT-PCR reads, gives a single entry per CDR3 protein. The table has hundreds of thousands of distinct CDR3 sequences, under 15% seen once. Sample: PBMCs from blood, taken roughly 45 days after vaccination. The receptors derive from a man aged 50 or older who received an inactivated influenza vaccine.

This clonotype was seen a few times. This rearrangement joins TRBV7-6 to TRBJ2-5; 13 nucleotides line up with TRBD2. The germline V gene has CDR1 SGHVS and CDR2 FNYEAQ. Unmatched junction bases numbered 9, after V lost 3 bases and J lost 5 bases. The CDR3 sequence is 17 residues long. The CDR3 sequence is CASSFGLAGVGQETQYF. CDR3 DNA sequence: TGTGCCAGCAGCTTTGGACTAGCGGGGGTTGGACAGGAGACCCAGTACTTC.

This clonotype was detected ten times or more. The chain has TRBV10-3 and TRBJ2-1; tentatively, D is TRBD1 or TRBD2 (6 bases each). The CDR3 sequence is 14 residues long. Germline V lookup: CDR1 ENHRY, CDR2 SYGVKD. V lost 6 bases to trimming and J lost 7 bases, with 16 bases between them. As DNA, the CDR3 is TGTGCCATCAGCGCCGGGGGCAGTACGAATGAGCAGTTCTTC. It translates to CAISAGGSTNEQFF.

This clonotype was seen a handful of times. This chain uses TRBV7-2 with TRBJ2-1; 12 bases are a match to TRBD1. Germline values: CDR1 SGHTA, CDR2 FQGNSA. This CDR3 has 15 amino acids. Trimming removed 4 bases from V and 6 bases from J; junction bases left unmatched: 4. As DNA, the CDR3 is TGTGCCAGCAGCTCCGGGACAGGGGGCTTCAATGAGCAGTTCTTC. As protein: CASSSGTGGFNEQFF.

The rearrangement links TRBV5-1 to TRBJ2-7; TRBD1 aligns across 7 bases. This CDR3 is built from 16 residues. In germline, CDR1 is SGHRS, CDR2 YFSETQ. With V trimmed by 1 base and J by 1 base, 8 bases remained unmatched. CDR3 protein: CASSLFRQGPSYEQYF. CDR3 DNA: TGCGCCAGCAGCTTGTTTCGACAGGGACCTTCCTACGAGCAGTACTTC.

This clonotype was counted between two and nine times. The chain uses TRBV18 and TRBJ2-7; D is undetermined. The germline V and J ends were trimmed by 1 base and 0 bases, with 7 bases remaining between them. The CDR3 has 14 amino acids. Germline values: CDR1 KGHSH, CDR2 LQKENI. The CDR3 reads CASSPRADSYEQYF. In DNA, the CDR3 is TGTGCCAGCTCACCACGGGCGGACTCCTACGAGCAGTACTTC.

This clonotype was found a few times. The CDR3 coding sequence is TGTGCCAGCAGTCTCCCGCCCCGATCGAATGGAAACACCATATATTTT. Its protein is CASSLPPRSNGNTIYF. The chain links TRBV28 to TRBJ1-3; D uncertain. V shed 5 bases and J shed 3 bases, with 17 bases lying between them. CDR3 length: 16 amino acids. Germline loops: CDR1 MDHEN, CDR2 SYDVKM.

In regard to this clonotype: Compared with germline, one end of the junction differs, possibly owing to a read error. The DNA for the CDR3 is TGTGCCTGCAGTTTCAGGGGCCCCGGGGAGCTGTTTTTT. This translates into CACSFRGPGELFF. The V call is TRBV6-2 or TRBV6-3, the J call TRBJ2-2, with a weak D call TRBD1 (6 bases). The germline V gene encodes CDR1 MNHEY and CDR2 SVGEGT. This CDR3 spans 13 amino acids.

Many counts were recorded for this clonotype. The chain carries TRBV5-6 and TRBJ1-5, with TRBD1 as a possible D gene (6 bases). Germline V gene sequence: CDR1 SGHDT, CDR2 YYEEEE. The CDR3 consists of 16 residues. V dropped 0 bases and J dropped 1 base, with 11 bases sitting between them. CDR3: CASSLAGRGSNQPQHF. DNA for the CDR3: TGTGCCAGCAGCTTGGCCGGCAGGGGAAGCAATCAGCCCCAGCATTTT.

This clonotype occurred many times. CDR3: CASSQVGGTEAFF. CDR3 nucleotides: TGTGCCAGCAGCCAGGTAGGGGGCACTGAAGCTTTCTTT. The chain links TRBV7-9 to TRBJ1-1, with D tentatively TRBD1 (6 bases). The CDR3 has 13 residues. V lost 5 bases, J lost 4 bases, and 11 bases lay in between. Germline CDR1 reads SEHNR; CDR2 reads FQNEAQ (reference sequence).

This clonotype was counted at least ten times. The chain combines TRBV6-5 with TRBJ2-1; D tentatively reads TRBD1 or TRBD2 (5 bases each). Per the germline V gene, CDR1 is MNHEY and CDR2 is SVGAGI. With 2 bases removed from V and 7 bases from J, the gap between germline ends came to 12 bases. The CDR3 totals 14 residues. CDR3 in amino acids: CASSYQRSGNEQFF. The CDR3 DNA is TGTGCCAGCAGTTACCAGCGGTCAGGGAATGAGCAGTTCTTC.